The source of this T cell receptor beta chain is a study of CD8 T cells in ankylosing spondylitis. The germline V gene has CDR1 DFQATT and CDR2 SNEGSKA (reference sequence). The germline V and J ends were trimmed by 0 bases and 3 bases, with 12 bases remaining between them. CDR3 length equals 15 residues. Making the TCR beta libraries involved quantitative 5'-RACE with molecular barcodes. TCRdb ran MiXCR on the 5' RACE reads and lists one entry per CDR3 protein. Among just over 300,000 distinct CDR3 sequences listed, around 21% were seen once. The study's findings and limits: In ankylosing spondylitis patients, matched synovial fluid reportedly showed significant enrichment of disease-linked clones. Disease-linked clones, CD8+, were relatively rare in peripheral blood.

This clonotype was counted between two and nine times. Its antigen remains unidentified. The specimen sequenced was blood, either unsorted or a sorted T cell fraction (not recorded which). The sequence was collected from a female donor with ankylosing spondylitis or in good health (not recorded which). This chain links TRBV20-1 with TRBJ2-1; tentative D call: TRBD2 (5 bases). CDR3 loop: CSARERARFYNEQFF. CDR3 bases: TGCAGTGCTAGAGAGAGGGCTCGCTTCTACAATGAGCAGTTCTTC.